Here is one T cell receptor (beta chain) with its context. This record comes from a study of blood T cell repertoires in COVID-19. About the research overall: Donors in the United States, Italy and Spain gave samples during acute or convalescent COVID-19. T cells, B-cell-depleted T cells, or PBMCs supplied cDNA or gDNA.

The CDR3 has 11 residues. Authors' analysis steps: Estimation of nucleated cell counts was performed using reference gene primer amplification. Sequenced by immunoSEQ multiplex PCR; TCRdb stores in-frame clones only, minus some. That table gives V, J and clone size, and the DNA gave D and trimming. This table holds some 200,000 clones, under 90% found once. The chain uses TRBV21-1 and TRBJ1-5; TRBD1, the table's D call, was not compared with the DNA. TRBV21-1 is a pseudogene locus. Material: peripheral blood. The TCR was taken from an elderly woman with COVID-19, enrolled during active disease. Here the CDR3 reads CASSNRQSQHF. In DNA form, the CDR3 reads TGTGCCAGCAGCAACCGACAGAGCCAGCATTTT.